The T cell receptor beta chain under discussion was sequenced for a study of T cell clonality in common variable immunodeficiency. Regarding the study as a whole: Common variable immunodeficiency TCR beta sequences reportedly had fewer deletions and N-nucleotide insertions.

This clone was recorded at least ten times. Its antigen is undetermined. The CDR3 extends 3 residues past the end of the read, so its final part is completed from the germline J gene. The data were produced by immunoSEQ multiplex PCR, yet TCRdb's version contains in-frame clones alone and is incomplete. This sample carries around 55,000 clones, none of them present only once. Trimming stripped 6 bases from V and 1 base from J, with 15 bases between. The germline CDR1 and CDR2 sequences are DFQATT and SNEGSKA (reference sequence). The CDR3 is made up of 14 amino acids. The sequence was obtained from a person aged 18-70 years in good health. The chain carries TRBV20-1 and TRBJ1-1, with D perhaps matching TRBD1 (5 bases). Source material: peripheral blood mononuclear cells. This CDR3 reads CSAPYLGGNTEAFF. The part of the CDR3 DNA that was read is TGCAGTGCCCCATATTTGGGGGGGAACACTGAA.